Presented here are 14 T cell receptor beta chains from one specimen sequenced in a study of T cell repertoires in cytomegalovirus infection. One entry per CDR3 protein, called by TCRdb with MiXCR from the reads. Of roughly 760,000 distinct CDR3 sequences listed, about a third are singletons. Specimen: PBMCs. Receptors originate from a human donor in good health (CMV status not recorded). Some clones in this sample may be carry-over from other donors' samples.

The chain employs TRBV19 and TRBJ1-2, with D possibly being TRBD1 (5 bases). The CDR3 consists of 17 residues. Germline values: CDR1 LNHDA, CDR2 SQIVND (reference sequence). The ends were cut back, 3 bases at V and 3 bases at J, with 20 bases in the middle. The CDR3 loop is CASSIGTGSNLYYGYTF. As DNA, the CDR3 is TGTGCCAGTAGTATTGGGACCGGATCGAACTTGTACTATGGCTACACCTTC.

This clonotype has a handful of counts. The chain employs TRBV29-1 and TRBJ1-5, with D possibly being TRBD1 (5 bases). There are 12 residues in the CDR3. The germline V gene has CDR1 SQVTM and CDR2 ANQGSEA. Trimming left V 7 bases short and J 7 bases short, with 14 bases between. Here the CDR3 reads CSAGHEGQPQHF. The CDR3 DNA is TGCAGCGCCGGACATGAGGGGCAGCCCCAGCATTTT.

DNA of the CDR3: TGTGCCAGCACCACCAAGCCCCTTACAGGTTTGGGTGGCTACACCTTC. The encoded protein is CASTTKPLTGLGGYTF. The J gene is TRBJ1-2, the V gene TRBV6-5, with D tentatively TRBD1 (5 bases). Germline loops: CDR1 MNHEY, CDR2 SVGAGI. V was cut by 7 bases and J by 7 bases, with 25 bases left in between. The CDR3 consists of 16 residues.

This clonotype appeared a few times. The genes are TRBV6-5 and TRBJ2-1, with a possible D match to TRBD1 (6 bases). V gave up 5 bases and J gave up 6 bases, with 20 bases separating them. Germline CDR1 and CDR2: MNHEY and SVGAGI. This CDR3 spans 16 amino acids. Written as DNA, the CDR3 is TGTGCCAGCAGTCGAGCCGGGACAACTTTCTCCAATGAGCAGTTCTTC. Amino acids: CASSRAGTTFSNEQFF.

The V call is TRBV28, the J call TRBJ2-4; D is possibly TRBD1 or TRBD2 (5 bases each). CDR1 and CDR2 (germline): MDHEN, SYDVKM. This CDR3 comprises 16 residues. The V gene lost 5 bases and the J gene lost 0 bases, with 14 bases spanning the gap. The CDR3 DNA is TGTGCCAGCAGTCCCCCGGGACCGGGAGCCAAAAACATTCAGTACTTC. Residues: CASSPPGPGAKNIQYF.

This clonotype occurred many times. DNA for the CDR3: TGTGCCAGCAGCTCGACCGGGACTAGACCCACAGATACGCAGTATTTT. Translating gives CASSSTGTRPTDTQYF. This chain joins TRBV7-2 and TRBJ2-3, with TRBD2 identical over 8 bases. V trimming: 4 bases; J trimming: 2 bases; junction bases outside the gene matches: 8. The V gene's germline CDR1 is SGHTA and CDR2 FQGNSA. The CDR3 extends over 16 amino acids.

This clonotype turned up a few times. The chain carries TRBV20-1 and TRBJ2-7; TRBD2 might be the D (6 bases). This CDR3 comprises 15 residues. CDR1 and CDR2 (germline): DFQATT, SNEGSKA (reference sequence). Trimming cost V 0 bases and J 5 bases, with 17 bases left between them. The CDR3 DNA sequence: TGCAGTGCTAGAGAGGTCCCAGGAGGGCAGGACGAGCAGTACTTC. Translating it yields CSAREVPGGQDEQYF.

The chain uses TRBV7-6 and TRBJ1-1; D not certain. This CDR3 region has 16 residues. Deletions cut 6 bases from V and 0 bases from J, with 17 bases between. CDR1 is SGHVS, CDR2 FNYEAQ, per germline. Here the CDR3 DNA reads TGTGCCAGCAGTGATCTTAGAGGACGGATGAACACTGAAGCTTTCTTT. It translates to CASSDLRGRMNTEAFF. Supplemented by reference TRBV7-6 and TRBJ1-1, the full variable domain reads GAGVSQSPRYKVTKRGQDVALRCDPISGHVSLYWYRQALGQGPEFLTYFNYEAQQDKSGLPNDRFSAERPEGSISTLTIQRTEQRDSAMYRCASSDLRGRMNTEAFFGQGTRLTVV.

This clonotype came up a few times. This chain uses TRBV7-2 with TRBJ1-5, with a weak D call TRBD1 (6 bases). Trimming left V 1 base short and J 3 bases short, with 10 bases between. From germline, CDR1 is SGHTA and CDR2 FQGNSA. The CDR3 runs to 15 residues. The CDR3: CASSLVGDTNQPQHF. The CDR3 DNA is TGTGCCAGCAGCTTAGTGGGGGACACCAATCAGCCCCAGCATTTT.

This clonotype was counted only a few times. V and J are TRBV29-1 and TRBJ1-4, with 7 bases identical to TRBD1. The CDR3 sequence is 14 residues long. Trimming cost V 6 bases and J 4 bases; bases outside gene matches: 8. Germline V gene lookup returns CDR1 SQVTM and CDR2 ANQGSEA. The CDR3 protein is CSVARTGFNEKLFF. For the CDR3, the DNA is TGCAGCGTAGCGCGGACAGGCTTTAATGAAAAACTGTTTTTT.

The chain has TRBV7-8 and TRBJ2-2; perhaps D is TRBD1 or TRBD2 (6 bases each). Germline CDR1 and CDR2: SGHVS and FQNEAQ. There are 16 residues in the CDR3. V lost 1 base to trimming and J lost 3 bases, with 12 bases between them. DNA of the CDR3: TGTGCCAGCAGCTTAGAGGGGGGCGTGTACACCGGGGAGCTGTTTTTT. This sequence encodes CASSLEGGVYTGELFF.

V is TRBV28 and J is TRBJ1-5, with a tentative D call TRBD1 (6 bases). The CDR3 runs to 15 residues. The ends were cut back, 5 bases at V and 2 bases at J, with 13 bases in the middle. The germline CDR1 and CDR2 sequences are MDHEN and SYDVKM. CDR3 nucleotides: TGTGCCAGCAGTGCCACAGGGAGCGGCAATCAGCCCCAGCATTTT. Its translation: CASSATGSGNQPQHF.

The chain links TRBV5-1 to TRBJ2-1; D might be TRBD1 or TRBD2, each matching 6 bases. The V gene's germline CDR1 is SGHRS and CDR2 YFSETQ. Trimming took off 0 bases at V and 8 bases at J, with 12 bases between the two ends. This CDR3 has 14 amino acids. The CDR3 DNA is TGCGCCAGCAGCTTGGAGGTGGGGGGCGATGAGCAGTTCTTC. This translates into CASSLEVGGDEQFF.

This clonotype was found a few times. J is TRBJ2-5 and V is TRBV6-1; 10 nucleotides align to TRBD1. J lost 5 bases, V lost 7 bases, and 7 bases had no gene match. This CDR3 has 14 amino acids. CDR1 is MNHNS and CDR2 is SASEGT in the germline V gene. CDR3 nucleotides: TGTGCCAGCACCTTGACAGGGGGCTGGGAGACCCAGTACTTC. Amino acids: CASTLTGGWETQYF.